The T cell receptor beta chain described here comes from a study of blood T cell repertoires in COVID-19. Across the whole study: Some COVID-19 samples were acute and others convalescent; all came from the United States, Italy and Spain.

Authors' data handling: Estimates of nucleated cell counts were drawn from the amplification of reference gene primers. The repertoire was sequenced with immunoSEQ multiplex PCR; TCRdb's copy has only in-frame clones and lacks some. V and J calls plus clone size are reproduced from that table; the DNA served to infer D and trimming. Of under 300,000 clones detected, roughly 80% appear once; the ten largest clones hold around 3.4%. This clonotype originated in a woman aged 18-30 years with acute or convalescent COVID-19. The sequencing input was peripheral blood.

CDR3 sequence reads: CASSQDTPGHHYGYTF. The CDR3 DNA is TGCGCCAGCAGCCAAGATACCCCGGGACATCACTATGGCTACACCTTC. The chain joins TRBV4-1 to TRBJ1-2, with TRBD1 as a possible D gene (6 bases). This CDR3 region has 16 residues. CDR1 and CDR2 (germline): MGHRA, YSYEKL. V lost 0 bases to trimming and J lost 3 bases, with 14 bases between them.